This TCR beta chain was sequenced during a study of early T cells in non-severe SARS-CoV-2 infection. About the study: Whole-blood bulk RNA, unsorted, was sequenced, and chains were unpaired. Study-wide points: CD4 and private specificities were missed by VDJdb matching, which favored anti-spike CD8 responses.

Individual cDNA molecules received unique molecular identifiers during library preparation. MiXCR was run by TCRdb on the 5' RACE reads, yielding one entry per CDR3 protein. The sample shows approximately 100,000 distinct CDR3 sequences, 16% of them seen only once. CDR1 is WNHNN and CDR2 is SYGVQD in the germline V gene (reference sequence). The CDR3 is 14 amino acids. V lost 6 bases, J lost 10 bases, and 9 bases stayed unmatched. In the case of this clonotype: What it binds is unknown.

Sequencing used whole blood. The rearrangement links TRBV10-1 to TRBJ1-6; 7 bases map to TRBD1. The receptor comes from an adult who was a healthcare worker with PCR-confirmed SARS-CoV-2 infection or an uninfected control (not recorded which). The CDR3 region is CASSADRVFSPLHF. The CDR3 bases are TGCGCCAGCAGCGCTGACAGGGTATTCTCACCCCTCCACTTT.